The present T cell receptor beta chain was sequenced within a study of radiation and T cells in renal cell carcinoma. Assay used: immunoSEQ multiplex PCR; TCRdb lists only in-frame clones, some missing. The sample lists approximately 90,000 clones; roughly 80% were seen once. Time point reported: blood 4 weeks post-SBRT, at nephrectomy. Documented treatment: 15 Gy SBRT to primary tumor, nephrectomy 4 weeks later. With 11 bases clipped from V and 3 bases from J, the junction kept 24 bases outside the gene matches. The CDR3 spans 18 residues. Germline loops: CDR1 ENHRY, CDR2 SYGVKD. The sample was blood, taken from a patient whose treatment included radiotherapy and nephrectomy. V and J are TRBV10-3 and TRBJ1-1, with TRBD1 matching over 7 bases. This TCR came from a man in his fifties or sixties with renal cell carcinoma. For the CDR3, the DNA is TGTGCCGCCACAGGGAGACAGGGATTGGGTTTCATGGACACTGAAGCTTTCTTT. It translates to CAATGRQGLGFMDTEAFF.